This is a list of T cell receptor beta chains from one sample in a study of T cell responses to AZD1222 COVID-19 vaccine. Repertoires were generated with immunoSEQ multiplex PCR, while TCRdb's copy carries only in-frame clones and drops some. This table holds about 140,000 clones, around 89% found once. The material was peripheral blood, obtained on day 0 of AZD1222 vaccination. The receptor source for this set is an adult in good health. CDR3s include the opening cysteine and the closing phenylalanine or tryptophan. A D gene is named only where the DNA matches it firmly. Clone size, where shown, is once, few, many, or a class for clones that have expanded.

v_gene: TRBV27; abundance: NA; d_gene: NA; j_gene: TRBJ1-1; CDR3aa: CASSSGLVGTEAFF; CDR3nt: TGTGCCAGCAGTTCGGGACTGGTGGGGACTGAAGCTTTCTTT
v_gene: TRBV30; abundance: NA; d_gene: NA; j_gene: TRBJ1-1; CDR3aa: CAWSVVPLGTEAFF; CDR3nt: TGTGCCTGGAGTGTAGTTCCCTTGGGGACTGAAGCTTTCTTT
v_gene: TRBV28; abundance: NA; d_gene: NA; j_gene: TRBJ1-5; CDR3aa: CASREPNQPQHF; CDR3nt: TGTGCCAGCAGGGAGCCTAATCAGCCCCAGCATTTT
v_gene: TRBV2; abundance: NA; d_gene: TRBD2; j_gene: TRBJ2-7; CDR3aa: CASNFAGGIVYEQYF; CDR3nt: TGTGCCAGCAATTTCGCGGGAGGGATAGTCTACGAGCAGTACTTC
v_gene: TRBV28; abundance: NA; d_gene: NA; j_gene: TRBJ2-7; CDR3aa: CASSLYGRRSYEQYF; CDR3nt: TGTGCCAGCAGTTTATACGGTCGGAGGAGCTACGAGCAGTACTTC
v_gene: TRBV5-4; abundance: NA; d_gene: TRBD1; j_gene: TRBJ2-5; CDR3aa: CASSLRQGAFSETQYF; CDR3nt: TGTGCCAGCAGCCTTCGACAGGGGGCATTTTCAGAGACCCAGTACTTC
v_gene: TRBV6-6; abundance: NA; d_gene: TRBD2; j_gene: TRBJ2-7; CDR3aa: CASGTSVYEQYF; CDR3nt: TGTGCCAGCGGGACTAGTGTCTACGAGCAGTACTTC
v_gene: TRBV18; abundance: NA; d_gene: NA; j_gene: TRBJ1-2; CDR3aa: CASSSPDKTGYGYTF; CDR3nt: TGTGCCAGCTCATCCCCAGACAAAACCGGGTATGGCTACACCTTC
v_gene: TRBV5-1; abundance: NA; d_gene: NA; j_gene: TRBJ2-7; CDR3aa: CASKKVEGQIYEQYF; CDR3nt: TGCGCCAGTAAAAAGGTCGAAGGACAGATCTACGAGCAGTACTTC
v_gene: TRBV10-3; abundance: NA; d_gene: NA; j_gene: TRBJ1-3; CDR3aa: CAARAGGYF; CDR3nt: TGTGCCGCCAGGGCGGGAGGCTACTTT
v_gene: TRBV18; abundance: NA; d_gene: NA; j_gene: TRBJ2-7; CDR3aa: CASSPPTLTSSYEQYF; CDR3nt: TGTGCCAGCTCACCCCCCACCCTTACGAGCTCCTACGAGCAGTACTTC
v_gene: TRBV5-5; abundance: NA; d_gene: TRBD1; j_gene: TRBJ1-2; CDR3aa: CASSIQGYDGYTF; CDR3nt: TGTGCCAGCAGCATACAGGGGTACGATGGCTACACCTTC
v_gene: TRBV6-5; abundance: NA; d_gene: NA; j_gene: TRBJ1-6; CDR3aa: CASRDTFPPLHF; CDR3nt: TGTGCCAGCCGGGACACTTTTCCACCCCTCCACTTT
v_gene: TRBV4-1; abundance: NA; d_gene: TRBD1; j_gene: TRBJ2-7; CDR3aa: CASSQPGQFYEQYF; CDR3nt: TGCGCCAGCAGCCAACCGGGACAGTTCTACGAGCAGTACTTC
v_gene: TRBV4-1; abundance: NA; d_gene: TRBD1; j_gene: TRBJ2-3; CDR3aa: CASSPPLTGWDTQYF; CDR3nt: TGCGCCAGCAGCCCTCCGTTGACAGGGTGGGATACGCAGTATTTT
v_gene: TRBV19; abundance: few; d_gene: NA; j_gene: TRBJ1-5; CDR3aa: CASSIKGTQPQHF; CDR3nt: TGTGCCAGTAGTATAAAAGGGACTCAGCCCCAGCATTTT
v_gene: TRBV27; abundance: NA; d_gene: TRBD1; j_gene: TRBJ1-6; CDR3aa: CASSSQGRNSPLHF; CDR3nt: TGTGCCAGCAGTTCACAGGGGAGGAATTCACCCCTCCACTTT
v_gene: TRBV6-5; abundance: NA; d_gene: NA; j_gene: TRBJ2-7; CDR3aa: CASSYSKEAPYEQYF; CDR3nt: TGTGCCAGCAGTTACTCGAAGGAAGCCCCCTACGAGCAGTACTTC
v_gene: TRBV30; abundance: NA; d_gene: NA; j_gene: TRBJ1-2; CDR3aa: CAWILRGGARYGYTF; CDR3nt: TGTGCCTGGATCCTCCGTGGGGGGGCGCGATATGGCTACACCTTC
v_gene: TRBV7-6; abundance: NA; d_gene: TRBD1; j_gene: TRBJ1-1; CDR3aa: CASSWGQGMNTEAFF; CDR3nt: TGTGCCAGCAGCTGGGGACAGGGGATGAACACTGAAGCTTTCTTT
v_gene: TRBV7-8; abundance: NA; d_gene: NA; j_gene: TRBJ2-3; CDR3aa: CASSLASASTDTQYF; CDR3nt: TGTGCCAGCAGCTTAGCGTCAGCTAGCACAGATACGCAGTATTTT
v_gene: TRBV19; abundance: NA; d_gene: NA; j_gene: TRBJ2-7; CDR3aa: CASSISRQTYEQYF; CDR3nt: TGTGCCAGTAGTATTAGTCGGCAGACCTACGAGCAGTACTTC
v_gene: TRBV27; abundance: NA; d_gene: NA; j_gene: TRBJ2-1; CDR3aa: CASSLAGHNEQFF; CDR3nt: TGTGCCAGCAGTTTAGCCGGACACAATGAGCAGTTCTTC
v_gene: TRBV11-2; abundance: NA; d_gene: NA; j_gene: TRBJ1-1; CDR3aa: CASSLVVGTEAFF; CDR3nt: TGTGCCAGCAGCCTGGTAGTGGGGACTGAAGCTTTCTTT
v_gene: TRBV19; abundance: once; d_gene: NA; j_gene: TRBJ2-7; CDR3aa: CASSIEVGPTPYEQYF; CDR3nt: TGTGCCAGTAGTATAGAGGTTGGTCCAACACCCTACGAGCAGTACTTC
v_gene: TRBV4-1; abundance: NA; d_gene: TRBD1; j_gene: TRBJ1-2; CDR3aa: CASSQESDRGFYGYTF; CDR3nt: TGCGCCAGCAGCCAAGAAAGCGACAGGGGGTTCTATGGCTACACCTTC
v_gene: TRBV6-5; abundance: NA; d_gene: NA; j_gene: TRBJ1-1; CDR3aa: CASTSIQGNTEAFF; CDR3nt: TGTGCCAGCACCTCCATCCAGGGGAACACTGAAGCTTTCTTT
v_gene: TRBV29-1; abundance: NA; d_gene: TRBD1; j_gene: TRBJ1-5; CDR3aa: CSVGLGTANQPQHF; CDR3nt: TGCAGCGTGGGACTCGGGACAGCCAATCAGCCCCAGCATTTT
v_gene: TRBV10-1; abundance: NA; d_gene: NA; j_gene: TRBJ1-1; CDR3aa: CASSESRQRNTEAFF; CDR3nt: TGCGCCAGCAGTGAGTCAAGGCAGAGGAACACTGAAGCTTTCTTT
v_gene: TRBV7-9; abundance: NA; d_gene: NA; j_gene: TRBJ1-1; CDR3aa: CASRNRQEAFF; CDR3nt: TGTGCCAGCAGGAACCGACAAGAAGCTTTCTTT
v_gene: TRBV6-5; abundance: NA; d_gene: TRBD1; j_gene: TRBJ1-1; CDR3aa: CASPGQGSNTEAFF; CDR3nt: TGTGCCAGCCCGGGACAGGGGAGTAACACTGAAGCTTTCTTT
v_gene: TRBV28; abundance: NA; d_gene: NA; j_gene: TRBJ1-5; CDR3aa: CASSFQAWPQHF; CDR3nt: TGTGCCAGCAGTTTTCAGGCCTGGCCCCAGCATTTT
v_gene: TRBV6-5; abundance: NA; d_gene: NA; j_gene: TRBJ1-1; CDR3aa: CASSYGHPNTEAFF; CDR3nt: TGTGCCAGCAGTTACGGACATCCGAACACTGAAGCTTTCTTT
v_gene: TRBV11-2; abundance: NA; d_gene: NA; j_gene: TRBJ2-7; CDR3aa: CASSSILTRGFYEQYF; CDR3nt: TGTGCCAGCAGCTCCATTCTTACGCGGGGTTTCTACGAGCAGTACTTC